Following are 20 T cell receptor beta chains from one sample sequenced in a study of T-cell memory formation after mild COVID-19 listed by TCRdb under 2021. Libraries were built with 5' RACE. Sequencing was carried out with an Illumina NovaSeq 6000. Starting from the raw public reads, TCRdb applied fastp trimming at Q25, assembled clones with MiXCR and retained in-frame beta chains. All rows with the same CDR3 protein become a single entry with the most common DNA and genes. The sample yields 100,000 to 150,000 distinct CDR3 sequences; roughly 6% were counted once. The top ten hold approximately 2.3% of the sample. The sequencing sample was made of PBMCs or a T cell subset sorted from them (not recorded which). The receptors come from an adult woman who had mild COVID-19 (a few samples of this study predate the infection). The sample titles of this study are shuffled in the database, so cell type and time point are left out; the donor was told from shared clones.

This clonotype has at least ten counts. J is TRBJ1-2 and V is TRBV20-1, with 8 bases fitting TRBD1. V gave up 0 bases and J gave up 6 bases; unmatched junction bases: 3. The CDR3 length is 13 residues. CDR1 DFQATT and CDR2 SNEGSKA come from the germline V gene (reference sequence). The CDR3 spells CSARDYRGNGYTF. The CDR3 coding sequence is TGCAGTGCTAGAGACTACAGGGGGAATGGCTACACCTTC.

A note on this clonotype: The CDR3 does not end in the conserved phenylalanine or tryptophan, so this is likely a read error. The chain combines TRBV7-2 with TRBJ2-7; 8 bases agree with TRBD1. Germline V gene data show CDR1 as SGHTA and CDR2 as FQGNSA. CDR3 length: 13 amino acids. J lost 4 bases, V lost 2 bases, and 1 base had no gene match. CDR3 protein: CASSLQGAYEQYY. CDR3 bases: TGTGCCAGCAGCTTACAGGGGGCATACGAGCAGTACTAC.

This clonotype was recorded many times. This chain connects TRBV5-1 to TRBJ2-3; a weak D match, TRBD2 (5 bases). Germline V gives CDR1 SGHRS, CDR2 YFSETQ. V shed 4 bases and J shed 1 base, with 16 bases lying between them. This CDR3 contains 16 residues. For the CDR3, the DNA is TGCGCCAGCAGCGGCGGAGGACTTAGTGGCACAGATACGCAGTATTTT. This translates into CASSGGGLSGTDTQYF.

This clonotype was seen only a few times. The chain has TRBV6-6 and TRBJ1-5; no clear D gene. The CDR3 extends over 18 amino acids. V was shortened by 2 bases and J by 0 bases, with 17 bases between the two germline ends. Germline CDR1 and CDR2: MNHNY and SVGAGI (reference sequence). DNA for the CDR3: TGTGCCAGCAGTTACGGTCCGGCCGGGAAGAATAGCAATCAGCCCCAGCATTTT. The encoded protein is CASSYGPAGKNSNQPQHF.

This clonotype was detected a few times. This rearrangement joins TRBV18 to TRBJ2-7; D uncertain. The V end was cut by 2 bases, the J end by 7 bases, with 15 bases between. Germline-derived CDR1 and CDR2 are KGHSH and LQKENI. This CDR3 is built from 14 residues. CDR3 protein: CASSPFALSEEQYF. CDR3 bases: TGTGCCAGCTCACCATTTGCCCTATCGGAGGAGCAGTACTTC.

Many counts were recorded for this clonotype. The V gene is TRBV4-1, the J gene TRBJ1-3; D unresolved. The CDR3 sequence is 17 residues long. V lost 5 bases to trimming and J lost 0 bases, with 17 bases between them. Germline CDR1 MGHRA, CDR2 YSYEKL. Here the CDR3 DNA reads TGCGCCAGCAGCTCATATACGGAGAGGAGCTCTGGAAACACCATATATTTT. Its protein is CASSSYTERSSGNTIYF.

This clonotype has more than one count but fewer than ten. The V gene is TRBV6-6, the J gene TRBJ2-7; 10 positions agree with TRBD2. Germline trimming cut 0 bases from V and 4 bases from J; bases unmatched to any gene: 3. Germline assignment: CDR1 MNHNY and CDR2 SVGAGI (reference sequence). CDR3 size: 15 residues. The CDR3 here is CASSYSGTSAYEQYF. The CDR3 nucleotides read TGTGCCAGCAGTTACTCCGGGACTAGCGCTTACGAGCAGTACTTC.

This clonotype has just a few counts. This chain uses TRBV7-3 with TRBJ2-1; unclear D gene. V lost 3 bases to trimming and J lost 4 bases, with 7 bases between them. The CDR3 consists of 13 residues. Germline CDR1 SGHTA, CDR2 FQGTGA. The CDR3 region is CASSLNRYNEQFF. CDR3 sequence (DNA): TGTGCCAGCAGCTTGAACCGATACAATGAGCAGTTCTTC.

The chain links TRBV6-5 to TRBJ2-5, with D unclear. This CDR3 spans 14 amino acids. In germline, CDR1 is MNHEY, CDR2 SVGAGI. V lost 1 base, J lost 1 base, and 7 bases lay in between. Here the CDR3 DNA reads TGTGCCAGCAGTTACTTAGGGCCCCAAGAGACCCAGTACTTC. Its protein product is CASSYLGPQETQYF.

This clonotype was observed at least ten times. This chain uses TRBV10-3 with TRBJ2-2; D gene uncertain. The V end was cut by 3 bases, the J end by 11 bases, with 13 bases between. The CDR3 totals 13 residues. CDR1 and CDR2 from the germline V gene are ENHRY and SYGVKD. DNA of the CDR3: TGTGCCATCAGTGAAGTCGAAGACGGAGAGCTGTTTTTT. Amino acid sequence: CAISEVEDGELFF.

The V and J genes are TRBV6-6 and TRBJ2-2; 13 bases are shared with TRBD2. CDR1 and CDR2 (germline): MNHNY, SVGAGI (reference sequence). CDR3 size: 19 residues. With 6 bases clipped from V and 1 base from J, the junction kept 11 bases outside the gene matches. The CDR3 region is CASRPPGLAGRRNTGELFF. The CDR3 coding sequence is TGTGCCAGCAGGCCACCGGGACTAGCGGGAAGGAGGAACACCGGGGAGCTGTTTTTT.

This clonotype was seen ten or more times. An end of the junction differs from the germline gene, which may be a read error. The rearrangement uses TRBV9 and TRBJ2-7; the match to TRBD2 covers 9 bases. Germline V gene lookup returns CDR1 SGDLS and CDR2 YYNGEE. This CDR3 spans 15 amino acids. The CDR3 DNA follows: TGTGCCAGCAGTCCGGGACTAGCATACTCCTTCGAGCAGTACTTC. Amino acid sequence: CASSPGLAYSFEQYF.

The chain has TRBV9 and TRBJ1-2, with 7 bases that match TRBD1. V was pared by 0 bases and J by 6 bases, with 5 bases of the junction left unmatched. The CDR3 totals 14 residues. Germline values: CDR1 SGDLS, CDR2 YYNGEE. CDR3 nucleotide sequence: TGTGCCAGCAGCGTAGTCGGCAGGGGGGATGGCTACACCTTC. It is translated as CASSVVGRGDGYTF.

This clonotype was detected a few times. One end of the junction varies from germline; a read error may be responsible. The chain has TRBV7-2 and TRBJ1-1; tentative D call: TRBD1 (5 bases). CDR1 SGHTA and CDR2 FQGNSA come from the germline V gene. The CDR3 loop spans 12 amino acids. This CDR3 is CVSRPTGGGAFF. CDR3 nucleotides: TGTGTCAGCAGGCCGACCGGGGGTGGGGCTTTCTTT.

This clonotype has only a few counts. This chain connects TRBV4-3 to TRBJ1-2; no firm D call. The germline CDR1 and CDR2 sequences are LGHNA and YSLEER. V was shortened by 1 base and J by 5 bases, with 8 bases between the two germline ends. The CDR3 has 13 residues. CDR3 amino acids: CASSQVFGYGYTF. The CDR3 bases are TGCGCCAGCAGCCAAGTGTTCGGGTATGGCTACACCTTC.

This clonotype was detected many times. CDR3 amino acids: CAWRSGTSGNEQFF. CDR3 DNA sequence: TGTGCCTGGAGGTCCGGGACTAGCGGCAATGAGCAGTTCTTC. The chain has TRBV30 and TRBJ2-1; 11 positions agree with TRBD2. V lost 3 bases, J lost 6 bases, and 4 bases stayed unmatched. The CDR3 is made up of 14 amino acids. CDR1 and CDR2 (germline): GTSNPN, SVGIG (reference sequence).

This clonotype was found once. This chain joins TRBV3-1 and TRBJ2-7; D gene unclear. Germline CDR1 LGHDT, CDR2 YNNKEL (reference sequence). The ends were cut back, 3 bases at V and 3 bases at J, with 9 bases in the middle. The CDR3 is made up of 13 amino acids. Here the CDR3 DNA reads TGTGCCAGCAGCCAGTCGGTCGGCTACGAGCAGTACTTC. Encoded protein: CASSQSVGYEQYF.

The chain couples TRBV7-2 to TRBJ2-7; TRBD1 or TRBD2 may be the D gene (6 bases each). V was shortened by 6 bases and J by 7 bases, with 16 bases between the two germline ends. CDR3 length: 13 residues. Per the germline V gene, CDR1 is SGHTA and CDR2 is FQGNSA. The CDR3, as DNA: TGTGCCAGCAGTCATAGGGGGGTAGAAGAGCAGTACTTC. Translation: CASSHRGVEEQYF.

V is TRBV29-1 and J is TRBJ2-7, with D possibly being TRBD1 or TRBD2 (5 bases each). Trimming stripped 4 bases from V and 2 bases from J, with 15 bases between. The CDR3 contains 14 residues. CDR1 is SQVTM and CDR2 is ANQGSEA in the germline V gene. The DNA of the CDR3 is TGCAGCGTTGGGGAGAGACAGCCGACCTACGAGCAGTACTTC. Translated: CSVGERQPTYEQYF.

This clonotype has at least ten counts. The CDR3 nucleotides are TGTGCCAGCAGCTTAGCGGGGTGGAATGAGCAGTTCTTC. Translation: CASSLAGWNEQFF. The chain employs TRBV7-2 and TRBJ2-1; the D is unclear. In germline, CDR1 is SGHTA, CDR2 FQGNSA. The CDR3 sequence is 13 residues long. Trimming took 0 bases from V and 7 from J, leaving 7 bases between them.